Listed below are T cell receptor beta chains from one sample, sequenced in a study of monozygotic twins with inflammatory bowel disease. Each CDR3 protein gets one entry in TCRdb, which reprocessed the 5' RACE reads and gives no DNA. This repertoire includes about 110,000 distinct CDR3 sequences. Sample: blood. The origin of the receptors is a human donor with ulcerative colitis or Crohn's disease, or a healthy co-twin of an affected twin (not recorded which). The CDR3 runs from the conserved cysteine through the conserved F or W.

V gene,J gene,CDR3 protein
TRBV9,TRBJ2-1,CASSIGRGNEQFF
TRBV3-1,TRBJ2-4,CASSQDVAGENMQYF
TRBV5-1,TRBJ2-2,CASSLNTAMKVELFF
TRBV12-3/TRBV12-4,TRBJ1-1,CASSSVVGHYTEAFF
TRBV5-1,TRBJ2-5,CASSLAVAAIQTQYF
TRBV25-1,TRBJ2-7,CASSGAQGPYEQYF
TRBV6-1,TRBJ2-5,CASRSTGTSLEETQYF
TRBV12-3/TRBV12-4,TRBJ2-7,CASSPFHHLADRGGEQYF
TRBV2,TRBJ2-1,CASSSPITRSYNEQFF
TRBV5-1,TRBJ2-7,CASSSGRTSPYEQYF